The 24 T cell receptor beta chains listed next were all sequenced from one sample in a study of shared clonotypes between healthy human individuals. Produced via immunoSEQ multiplex PCR; TCRdb's table is partial and in-frame only. The profile shows over 1.4 million clones, roughly 95% of them singletons. The source material was naive CD4+ T cells sorted from blood. Stated subset: CD45RA+ positively selected. These receptors all come from a man aged 30 to 45 in good health.

The chain is built from TRBV4-2 and TRBJ2-1; tentatively, D is TRBD2 (5 bases). The germline gives CDR1 LGHNA, CDR2 YNFKEQ. With 0 bases removed from V and 12 bases from J, the gap between germline ends came to 15 bases. CDR3 size: 14 residues. CDR3 bases: TGTGCCAGCAGCCAAGATCGAGCGGCCGGAGGGCAGTTCTTC. It is translated as CASSQDRAAGGQFF.

V is TRBV5-1 and J is TRBJ2-7; 7 nucleotides line up with TRBD1. The CDR3 covers 14 residues. The V gene end was trimmed by 6 bases and the J gene end by 6 bases; junction bases not matched to a gene: 12. Germline V gene data show CDR1 as SGHRS and CDR2 as YFSETQ. CDR3 residues: CASTLGQETGEQYF. The CDR3 coding sequence is TGCGCCAGCACCCTTGGACAGGAAACGGGCGAGCAGTACTTC.

V is TRBV18 and J is TRBJ2-7, with 8 bases lining up with TRBD2. CDR1 and CDR2 from the germline V gene are KGHSH and LQKENI. V gave up 4 bases and J gave up 2 bases; unmatched junction bases: 7. CDR3 length: 15 amino acids. CDR3 DNA: TGTGCCAGCTCACTCCGTAGCGGGACAACCTACGAGCAGTACTTC. Its protein product is CASSLRSGTTYEQYF.

This chain uses TRBV11-1 with TRBJ2-4; 7 bases align to TRBD1. With 2 bases clipped from V and 0 bases from J, the junction kept 7 bases outside the gene matches. The CDR3 spans 17 residues. CDR1 is SGHAT, CDR2 FQDESV, per germline (reference sequence). DNA for the CDR3: TGTGCCAGCAGCTTACCCTACAGGGGAATAGCCAAAAACATTCAGTACTTC. It is translated as CASSLPYRGIAKNIQYF.

CDR3 sequence reads: CASTPLGERNEQFF. In nucleotides, the CDR3 is TGTGCCAGCACCCCACTAGGCGAAAGGAATGAGCAGTTCTTC. The J gene is TRBJ2-1, the V gene TRBV9; possibly TRBD2 for D (5 bases). This CDR3 contains 14 residues. The germline V and J ends were trimmed by 6 bases and 7 bases, with 17 bases remaining between them. Germline values: CDR1 SGDLS, CDR2 YYNGEE.

The rearrangement joins TRBV18 to TRBJ2-2; D is possibly TRBD1 (7 bases). Germline V gene sequence: CDR1 KGHSH, CDR2 LQKENI. The CDR3 length is 15 residues. V was cut by 6 bases and J by 0 bases, with 11 bases left in between. The CDR3 DNA follows: TGTGCCAGCTCCGCGGGGACAGCGAACACCGGGGAGCTGTTTTTT. Translated: CASSAGTANTGELFF.

The gene calls are TRBV27 and TRBJ2-7; 9 bases align to TRBD2. The CDR3 is 14 amino acids. J gave up 3 bases and V 10 bases, and 10 bases lay outside the gene matches. The germline V gene has CDR1 MNHEY and CDR2 SMNVEV (reference sequence). The CDR3 sequence is CATPNSGSVYEQYF. In DNA form, the CDR3 reads TGTGCCACCCCCAATAGCGGGAGTGTCTACGAGCAGTACTTC.

This chain connects TRBV18 to TRBJ2-1; D gene unclear. Germline V gives CDR1 KGHSH, CDR2 LQKENI. Trimming took 0 bases from V and 2 from J, leaving 11 bases between them. The CDR3 length is 16 residues. DNA of the CDR3: TGTGCCAGCTCACCACCGGGCCAGTATCCCTACAATGAGCAGTTCTTC. Protein product: CASSPPGQYPYNEQFF.

The genes are TRBV28 and TRBJ1-1, with D possibly being TRBD1 (6 bases). CDR1 and CDR2 (germline): MDHEN, SYDVKM. The CDR3 is 14 residues long. Trimming took 6 bases from V and 2 from J, leaving 13 bases between them. The CDR3 loop reads CASSFPGGNTEAFF. The CDR3 region has the DNA TGTGCCAGCAGCTTCCCCGGGGGCAACACTGAAGCTTTCTTT. The full variable domain, in which reference TRBV28 and TRBJ1-1 provide the parts outside the CDR3, is DVKVTQSSRYLVKRTGEKVFLECVQDMDHENMFWYRQDPGLGLRLIYFSYDVKMKEKGDIPEGYSVSREKKERFSLILESASTNQTSMYLCASSFPGGNTEAFFGQGTRLTVV.

The rearrangement uses TRBV18 and TRBJ2-7, with D perhaps matching TRBD1 (5 bases). Trimming took 2 bases from V and 4 from J, leaving 12 bases between them. From germline, CDR1 is KGHSH and CDR2 LQKENI. The CDR3 extends over 14 amino acids. CDR3 in amino acids: CASSPARAVYEQYF. The CDR3 bases are TGTGCCAGCTCACCAGCCAGGGCCGTTTACGAGCAGTACTTC.

In this sample, this clone turned up once. V usage is TRBV9 and J usage is TRBJ1-4; TRBD1 aligns across 9 bases. CDR3 size: 17 residues. V lost 0 bases to trimming and J lost 7 bases; unmatched junction nucleotides: 10. CDR1 is SGDLS, CDR2 YYNGEE, per germline. CDR3 sequence (DNA): TGTGCCAGCAGCGTAGAAGTGGGGACAGGGAGAGGTGAAAAACTGTTTTTT. It translates to CASSVEVGTGRGEKLFF.

V usage is TRBV5-1 and J usage is TRBJ2-5, with a tentative D call TRBD2 (5 bases). This CDR3 is built from 14 residues. The germline V gene encodes CDR1 SGHRS and CDR2 YFSETQ. V lost 4 bases, J lost 1 base, and 11 bases lay in between. The CDR3 sequence: CASSLMTIQETQYF. The DNA for the CDR3 is TGCGCCAGCAGCCTGATGACTATCCAAGAGACCCAGTACTTC. Filled out from reference TRBV5-1 and TRBJ2-5, the complete variable domain reads KAGVTQTPRYLIKTRGQQVTLSCSPISGHRSVSWYQQTPGQGLQFLFEYFSETQRNKGNFPGRFSGRQFSNSRSEMNVSTLELGDSALYLCASSLMTIQETQYFGPGTRLLVL.

The genes are TRBV7-8 and TRBJ2-7, with 7 bases that match TRBD1. Germline lookup yields CDR1 SGHVS and CDR2 FQNEAQ. The junction had 12 bases not matched to a gene; V was cut back by 3 bases and J by 7 bases. The CDR3 consists of 15 residues. The CDR3 protein is CASSFLPTGLGEQYF. The CDR3 DNA follows: TGTGCCAGCAGCTTCCTACCGACAGGGTTAGGGGAGCAGTACTTC.

V gene TRBV5-4 combines with J gene TRBJ2-7, with 14 bases matching TRBD2. The CDR3 loop spans 15 amino acids. Germline V lookup: CDR1 SGHNT, CDR2 YYREEE (reference sequence). Trimming cost V 4 bases and J 7 bases; bases outside gene matches: 7. CDR3 coding DNA: TGTGCCAGCAGCCCGGGACTAGCGGGAGTATGGGAGCAGTACTTC. It specifies CASSPGLAGVWEQYF.

The chain couples TRBV9 to TRBJ1-1; the D is unclear. The V end lost 5 bases, the J end lost 1 base, and 9 bases lay between the germline ends. Germline assignment: CDR1 SGDLS and CDR2 YYNGEE. The CDR3 length is 13 residues. The CDR3 is CASSNERNTEAFF. CDR3 DNA sequence: TGTGCCAGCAGTAATGAGCGGAACACTGAAGCTTTCTTT.

The table lists this clone with a count of one. The chain employs TRBV10-2 and TRBJ2-1, with 9 bases aligning to TRBD2. The germline V gene has CDR1 WSHSY and CDR2 SAAADI. This CDR3 spans 14 amino acids. Trimming cost V 6 bases and J 7 bases; bases outside gene matches: 7. The CDR3 reads CASSSAGGGNEQFF. The DNA for the CDR3 is TGCGCCAGCAGCTCGGCGGGAGGGGGAAATGAGCAGTTCTTC.

The chain combines TRBV18 with TRBJ2-5; the D is unclear. The germline CDR1 and CDR2 sequences are KGHSH and LQKENI. The ends were cut back, 5 bases at V and 0 bases at J, with 10 bases in the middle. CDR3 size: 14 residues. CDR3 loop: CASSRRRNQETQYF. In nucleotides, the CDR3 is TGTGCCAGCTCAAGGCGACGGAACCAAGAGACCCAGTACTTC.

The chain combines TRBV9 with TRBJ2-1, with 7 bases that match TRBD1. Trimming at V came to 1 base and at J to 9 bases, leaving 7 bases not matched to a gene. This CDR3 has 14 amino acids. Germline assignment: CDR1 SGDLS and CDR2 YYNGEE. As DNA, the CDR3 is TGTGCCAGCAGCGTACAATCAGGGGGTACTGAGCAGTTCTTC. Its translation: CASSVQSGGTEQFF.

J is TRBJ1-2 and V is TRBV7-6; D possibly corresponds to TRBD1 (5 bases). Per germline, CDR1 SGHVS and CDR2 FNYEAQ. The germline V and J ends were trimmed by 1 base and 5 bases, with 14 bases remaining between them. This CDR3 comprises 15 residues. In DNA form, the CDR3 reads TGTGCCAGCAGCTTAGAAGTGGCAGGGAAATATGGCTACACCTTC. Protein: CASSLEVAGKYGYTF.

V and J are TRBV6-1 and TRBJ1-4, with D perhaps TRBD1 (6 bases). Deletions cut 6 bases from V and 7 bases from J, with 18 bases between. CDR3 length: 15 amino acids. Per germline, CDR1 MNHNS and CDR2 SASEGT. The CDR3 is CASRRGVGSPEKLFF. The CDR3 DNA follows: TGTGCCAGCAGAAGGGGGGTGGGGTCCCCTGAAAAACTGTTTTTT.

The chain joins TRBV11-3 to TRBJ2-7; a possible D gene is TRBD1 (6 bases). V lost 3 bases to trimming and J lost 4 bases, with 10 bases between them. Looked up from germline, CDR1 is SGHNT and CDR2 is YENEEA. The CDR3 length is 13 residues. The CDR3 sequence: CASSFGGEYEQYF. CDR3 DNA sequence: TGTGCCAGCAGCTTTGGGGGCGAGTACGAGCAGTACTTC.

The table lists this clone with a count of one. V is TRBV7-9 and J is TRBJ2-7; perhaps D is TRBD1 or TRBD2 (5 bases each). Trimming removed 1 base from V and 3 bases from J, with 10 bases in between. The CDR3 spans 14 residues. In germline, CDR1 is SEHNR, CDR2 FQNEAQ (reference sequence). The CDR3 bases are TGTGCCAGCAGCTTAGTTCGGGGCAGCTACGAGCAGTACTTC. This gives the protein CASSLVRGSYEQYF. Together with reference TRBV7-9 and TRBJ2-7, the CDR3 gives the full variable domain: DTGVSQNPRHKITKRGQNVTFRCDPISEHNRLYWYRQTLGQGPEFLTYFQNEAQLEKSRLLSDRFSAERPKGSFSTLEIQRTEQGDSAMYLCASSLVRGSYEQYFGPGTRLTVT.

The chain recombines TRBV2 with TRBJ2-7; D possibly matches TRBD1 or TRBD2 (6 bases each). Germline CDR1 is SNHLY and CDR2 is FYNNEI. The CDR3 extends over 12 amino acids. With 3 bases removed from V and 9 bases from J, the gap between germline ends came to 12 bases. The CDR3 sequence: CASSEWGAGQYF. CDR3 nucleotide sequence: TGTGCCAGCAGTGAGTGGGGGGCGGGGCAGTACTTC.

The chain couples TRBV9 to TRBJ2-2, with D uncertain. The CDR3 sequence is 16 residues long. Trimming cost V 0 bases and J 6 bases, with 15 bases left between them. Germline lookup yields CDR1 SGDLS and CDR2 YYNGEE. CDR3: CASSVVPKIAAGELFF. The CDR3 DNA reads as TGTGCCAGCAGCGTAGTTCCGAAGATTGCTGCCGGGGAGCTGTTTTTT.